This T cell receptor beta chain is from a study of CD8+CD57+ T cells in acquired aplastic anemia. TCR beta VDJ and CDR3 profiles were obtained from a genomic DNA template. TCRdb reprocessed the reads via MiXCR and lists one record per CDR3 protein. This repertoire shows some 200,000 distinct CDR3 sequences, nearly 50% found once; its top ten account for 9.7%. Only patients with CD8+CD57+ cell expansion on flow cytometry were chosen for sequencing. The receptor's source is a human donor with aplastic anemia. The source material was sorted CD4+, CD8+, or CD8+CD57+ T cells (not recorded which) from PBMCs.

The CDR3 here is CASSGQALPGNTIYF. In nucleotides, the CDR3 is TGTGCCAGCAGCGGGCAGGCTTTGCCTGGAAACACCATATATTTT. J is TRBJ1-3 and V is TRBV9; D is unclear. V shed 3 bases and J shed 2 bases, with 12 bases lying between them. Per the germline V gene, CDR1 is SGDLS and CDR2 is YYNGEE. The CDR3 contains 15 residues.